These 23 T cell receptor beta chains were sequenced from one sample in a study of shared clonotypes between healthy human individuals. Naive CD8 cells were CD45RO-negative, positively selected for CCR7, excluding terminally differentiated effector memory CD45RA+ cells. Clones were read by immunoSEQ multiplex PCR, and TCRdb kept only the in-frame ones, dropping some. The sample records under 1 million clones, 80% to 95% being singletons. Sequenced material: naive CD8+ T cells sorted from blood. The source of these receptors is a man aged 25 to 40 in good health.

This clone was picked up one time. The chain carries TRBV7-6 and TRBJ2-3; the D is unclear. V was pared by 3 bases and J by 6 bases, with 10 bases between. The CDR3 sequence is 13 residues long. Germline V gene sequence: CDR1 SGHVS, CDR2 FNYEAQ. CDR3 DNA: TGTGCCAGCAGCTTTTATATTTACGATACGCAGTATTTT. Protein product: CASSFYIYDTQYF.

The chain is built from TRBV11-2 and TRBJ2-1; 10 nucleotides agree with TRBD2. The length of the CDR3 is 17 residues. The J segment lost 1 base and the V segment lost 5 bases, leaving 8 bases of the junction unmatched. The germline V gene encodes CDR1 SGHAT and CDR2 FQNNGV. The CDR3 here is CASSPLASGRSYNEQFF. The CDR3 DNA is TGTGCCAGCAGCCCCTTGGCTAGCGGGAGATCCTACAATGAGCAGTTCTTC.

Here the CDR3 DNA reads TGTGCCAGCAGCCCACCGACTAGCGGCCCTTACGAGCAGTACTTC. Its protein product is CASSPPTSGPYEQYF. The V gene is TRBV7-9, the J gene TRBJ2-7, with TRBD2 matching 9 bases. CDR3 length: 15 residues. Unmatched junction bases numbered 9, after V lost 5 bases and J lost 4 bases. The V gene's germline CDR1 is SEHNR and CDR2 FQNEAQ (reference sequence).

Points on this clone: The sample has other DNA sequences that encode this CDR3 too. The chain is built from TRBV7-9 and TRBJ2-7; 8 positions match TRBD2. Germline V gene lookup returns CDR1 SEHNR and CDR2 FQNEAQ (reference sequence). V lost 3 bases, J lost 2 bases, and 0 bases stayed unmatched. The CDR3 is 13 amino acids. CDR3 protein: CASSLGLAYEQYF. The CDR3 region has the DNA TGTGCCAGCAGCTTGGGACTAGCCTACGAGCAGTACTTC.

The chain couples TRBV7-9 to TRBJ2-4, with 8 bases fitting TRBD1. This CDR3 has 15 residues. V shed 6 bases and J 1 base; nucleotides not matched to a gene: 5. Germline values: CDR1 SEHNR, CDR2 FQNEAQ (reference sequence). The CDR3 here is CASSKRDRAKNIQYF. In DNA form, the CDR3 reads TGTGCCAGCAGTAAAAGGGACAGGGCCAAAAACATTCAGTACTTC.

The chain has TRBV9 and TRBJ2-1, with 8 bases aligning to TRBD2. The trim removed 4 bases at V and 0 bases at J, leaving 9 bases unmatched. Per germline, CDR1 SGDLS and CDR2 YYNGEE. The CDR3 runs to 17 residues. CDR3 in amino acids: CASSTTLAGNSYNEQFF. The CDR3 bases are TGTGCCAGCAGCACCACATTAGCGGGAAACTCCTACAATGAGCAGTTCTTC.

The chain couples TRBV7-9 to TRBJ2-5, with D maybe TRBD1 (5 bases). The CDR3 runs 15 residues. Germline CDR1 SEHNR, CDR2 FQNEAQ (reference sequence). V gave up 5 bases and J gave up 2 bases, with 15 bases separating them. The CDR3 DNA reads as TGTGCCAGCAGCCTTGTGACAGTCCCACAAGAGACCCAGTACTTC. Its protein product is CASSLVTVPQETQYF. Filled out from reference TRBV7-9 and TRBJ2-5, the complete variable domain reads DTGVSQNPRHKITKRGQNVTFRCDPISEHNRLYWYRQTLGQGPEFLTYFQNEAQLEKSRLLSDRFSAERPKGSFSTLEIQRTEQGDSAMYLCASSLVTVPQETQYFGPGTRLLVL.

The V gene is TRBV6-6, the J gene TRBJ2-5; maybe TRBD2 (5 bases). Germline lookup yields CDR1 MNHNY and CDR2 SVGAGI (reference sequence). The CDR3 consists of 15 residues. V was shortened by 0 bases and J by 1 base, with 9 bases between the two germline ends. CDR3 bases: TGTGCCAGCAGTTACTCTATGGAGGCCCAAGAGACCCAGTACTTC. Its translation is CASSYSMEAQETQYF.

The chain joins TRBV10-2 to TRBJ1-5, with D unresolved. Trimming removed 5 bases at V and 8 bases at J, with 16 bases between. The CDR3 consists of 14 residues. From germline, CDR1 is WSHSY and CDR2 SAAADI. For the CDR3, the DNA is TGCGCCAGCAGTCTTAACGGGGTTGAGGAGCCCCAGCATTTT. This codes for CASSLNGVEEPQHF.

This chain joins TRBV15 and TRBJ2-2; maybe TRBD2 (5 bases). The CDR3 is 15 residues long. Trimming cost V 3 bases and J 2 bases, with 10 bases left between them. Germline-derived CDR1 and CDR2 are LNHNV and YYDKDF (reference sequence). The CDR3 nucleotides read TGTGCCACCAGCAGGACGGGAAGAAACACCGGGGAGCTGTTTTTT. As protein: CATSRTGRNTGELFF.

This clone was observed a few times. The V gene is TRBV4-1, the J gene TRBJ1-1; perhaps TRBD1 as D (5 bases). The length of the CDR3 is 13 residues. Germline assignment: CDR1 MGHRA and CDR2 YSYEKL. The ends were cut back, 2 bases at V and 1 base at J, with 5 bases in the middle. This chain's CDR3 is CASSQTGNTEAFF. As DNA, the CDR3 is TGCGCCAGCAGCCAAACAGGGAACACTGAAGCTTTCTTT.

The genes are TRBV29-1 and TRBJ2-5; tentatively, D is TRBD1 or TRBD2 (5 bases each). Looked up from germline, CDR1 is SQVTM and CDR2 is ANQGSEA. CDR3 size: 16 residues. Trimming removed 7 bases from V and 4 bases from J, with 25 bases in between. The CDR3 DNA sequence: TGCAGCGCCGAGGGAGTGGATCCAAGGGGCCTAGAGACCCAGTACTTC. Translating it yields CSAEGVDPRGLETQYF. Full variable domain (outside the CDR3, taken from reference TRBV29-1 and TRBJ2-5): SAVISQKPSRDICQRGTSLTIQCQVDSQVTMMFWYRQQPGQSLTLIATANQGSEATYESGFVIDKFPISRPNLTFSTLTVSNMSPEDSSIYLCSAEGVDPRGLETQYFGPGTRLLVL.

CDR3 in amino acids: CASSPGTSGRAKDTQYF. Written as DNA, the CDR3 is TGTGCCAGCAGTCCCGGGACTAGCGGGAGGGCCAAAGATACGCAGTATTTT. V is TRBV2 and J is TRBJ2-3; 16 bases match TRBD2. After removal of 5 bases from V and 5 bases from J, the junction contained 7 bases not matched to a gene. Germline CDR1 and CDR2: SNHLY and FYNNEI. This CDR3 contains 17 residues. The full variable domain, rest sourced from reference TRBV2 and TRBJ2-3, is EPEVTQTPSHQVTQMGQEVILRCVPISNHLYFYWYRQILGQKVEFLVSFYNNEISEKSEIFDDQFSVERPDGSNFTLKIRSTKLEDSAMYFCASSPGTSGRAKDTQYFGPGTRLTVL.

This clone was counted once. This chain joins TRBV19 and TRBJ2-5; 11 nucleotides agree with TRBD1. CDR3 length: 14 residues. The trim removed 4 bases at V and 4 bases at J, leaving 2 bases unmatched. Germline CDR1 and CDR2: LNHDA and SQIVND (reference sequence). The CDR3 loop is CASSTGTGGETQYF. The CDR3 nucleotides are TGTGCCAGTAGTACCGGGACAGGGGGAGAGACCCAGTACTTC.

The chain employs TRBV7-6 and TRBJ2-1, with D uncertain. Between the trimmed V and J ends, which lost 5 bases and 5 bases, there was a span of 16 bases. Germline CDR1 is SGHVS and CDR2 is FNYEAQ. The CDR3 loop spans 15 amino acids. The CDR3: CASSLEAFSDNEQFF. The CDR3 DNA reads as TGTGCCAGCAGCCTAGAGGCCTTTTCCGACAATGAGCAGTTCTTC. The full variable domain, in which reference TRBV7-6 and TRBJ2-1 provide the parts outside the CDR3, is GAGVSQSPRYKVTKRGQDVALRCDPISGHVSLYWYRQALGQGPEFLTYFNYEAQQDKSGLPNDRFSAERPEGSISTLTIQRTEQRDSAMYRCASSLEAFSDNEQFFGPGTRLTVL.

Of note for this clone: Other DNA sequences in the sample encode the same CDR3. V usage is TRBV9 and J usage is TRBJ2-3, with D tentatively TRBD1 or TRBD2 (5 bases each). This CDR3 contains 14 residues. The germline V gene encodes CDR1 SGDLS and CDR2 YYNGEE. V lost 1 base and J 0 bases, leaving 6 bases between the germline ends. CDR3 sequence: CASSVWGSTDTQYF. For the CDR3, the DNA is TGTGCCAGCAGCGTATGGGGGAGCACAGATACGCAGTATTTT.

J is TRBJ2-3 and V is TRBV11-2; TRBD2 matches at 10 bases. Germline CDR1 reads SGHAT; CDR2 reads FQNNGV. J lost 2 bases, V lost 1 base, and 3 bases had no gene match. This CDR3 is built from 16 residues. The CDR3 sequence: CASSLALAGYTDTQYF. The CDR3 DNA is TGTGCCAGCAGCTTAGCACTAGCGGGATACACAGATACGCAGTATTTT.

J is TRBJ2-2 and V is TRBV27; a weak D match, TRBD1 (6 bases). Germline CDR1 MNHEY, CDR2 SMNVEV (reference sequence). The CDR3 loop spans 18 amino acids. V was cut by 0 bases and J by 2 bases, with 16 bases left in between. CDR3 DNA: TGTGCCAGCAGTTTATCGTTTGCAGGGGCTATAAACACCGGGGAGCTGTTTTTT. This gives the protein CASSLSFAGAINTGELFF.

The V and J genes are TRBV6-6 and TRBJ2-3; D perhaps matches TRBD1 (6 bases). Trimming cost V 6 bases and J 2 bases, with 12 bases left between them. The germline CDR1 and CDR2 sequences are MNHNY and SVGAGI (reference sequence). CDR3 length: 14 amino acids. The CDR3 region is CASSWTATTDTQYF. The CDR3 coding sequence is TGTGCCAGCAGCTGGACAGCTACCACAGATACGCAGTATTTT.

This clone has just one count. The chain employs TRBV7-9 and TRBJ2-7; TRBD1 agrees at 8 bases. The CDR3 is made up of 13 amino acids. Germline V lookup: CDR1 SEHNR, CDR2 FQNEAQ (reference sequence). V shed 7 bases and J 1 base; nucleotides not matched to a gene: 3. CDR3 region: CASTRTGSYEQYF. CDR3 coding DNA: TGTGCCAGCACCAGGACAGGGTCCTACGAGCAGTACTTC.

As concerns this clone: Within the sample, other DNA sequences also encode this same CDR3. The chain carries TRBV19 and TRBJ2-7, with 11 bases matching TRBD2. The germline CDR1 and CDR2 sequences are LNHDA and SQIVND (reference sequence). V was clipped by 4 bases and J by 2 bases; unmatched bases: 4. The CDR3 consists of 15 residues. The CDR3 DNA reads TGTGCCAGTAGTACCGGACTAGCGGGTACCTACGAGCAGTACTTC. Translation: CASSTGLAGTYEQYF.

V gene TRBV7-6 combines with J gene TRBJ1-1; the D is unclear. V was cut by 2 bases and J by 5 bases, with 12 bases left in between. Germline V CDR1 and CDR2: SGHVS, FNYEAQ. The CDR3 is made up of 14 amino acids. The CDR3 is CASSLRGRGTEAFF. The CDR3 region has the DNA TGTGCCAGCAGCTTACGAGGTCGAGGGACTGAAGCTTTCTTT.

This clone was detected only once. The chain employs TRBV29-1 and TRBJ2-3; D ambiguous. V was pared by 5 bases and J by 6 bases, with 9 bases between. CDR3 size: 11 residues. Germline CDR1 is SQVTM and CDR2 is ANQGSEA. The CDR3 sequence: CSVLGMDTQYF. CDR3 coding DNA: TGCAGCGTTTTGGGCATGGATACGCAGTATTTT.